The 6 T cell receptor beta chains below come from one sample, sequenced in a study of blood T cell repertoires in COVID-19. Some clones are missing from TCRdb's copy, which holds only in-frame ones; the method was immunoSEQ multiplex PCR. The table has around 250,000 clones, about 89% seen once. The sample was PBMCs or T cells enriched from blood (not recorded which). These TCRs come from a human donor in a cohort exposed to, infected with or recovered from COVID-19 (not recorded which). The donor label of this sample is uncertain.

The J gene is TRBJ1-5, the V gene TRBV19; D possibly corresponds to TRBD1 (6 bases). Trimming shortened V by 7 bases and J by 4 bases, and 20 bases separated the two germline ends. From germline, CDR1 is LNHDA and CDR2 SQIVND (reference sequence). The length of the CDR3 is 16 residues. The DNA for the CDR3 is TGTGCCAGTACCCTAGGCGGGGGCCAGGATAATCAGCCCCAGCATTTT. This translates into CASTLGGGQDNQPQHF.

This sequence joins TRBV7-9 and TRBJ1-1, with D possibly matching TRBD1 (5 bases). CDR1 is SEHNR and CDR2 is FQNEAQ in the germline V gene (reference sequence). The CDR3 is 15 residues long. V dropped 2 bases and J dropped 0 bases, with 10 bases sitting between them. In DNA form, the CDR3 reads TGTGCCAGCAGCTTATACTCGGGGGTGAACACTGAAGCTTTCTTT. Protein product: CASSLYSGVNTEAFF.

The rearrangement links TRBV7-8 to TRBJ2-1; the match to TRBD1 covers 9 bases. CDR3 length: 15 amino acids. The germline V gene encodes CDR1 SGHVS and CDR2 FQNEAQ. The trim removed 6 bases at V and 2 bases at J, leaving 5 bases unmatched. The CDR3 protein is CASSSRDRAYNEQFF. The CDR3 nucleotides read TGTGCCAGCAGTTCCCGGGACAGGGCCTACAATGAGCAGTTCTTC. Full variable domain (rest looked up from reference TRBV7-8 and TRBJ2-1): GAGVSQSPRYKVAKRGQDVALRCDPISGHVSLFWYQQALGQGPEFLTYFQNEAQLDKSGLPSDRFFAERPEGSVSTLKIQRTQQEDSAVYLCASSSRDRAYNEQFFGPGTRLTVL.

V and J are TRBV30 and TRBJ2-1; possible D gene TRBD2, 5 bases. The germline CDR1 and CDR2 sequences are GTSNPN and SVGIG (reference sequence). The CDR3 is made up of 14 amino acids. V was clipped by 4 bases and J by 9 bases, with 19 bases between them. The CDR3 nucleotides are TGTGCCTGGACCCCGAGGCACCTAGGGAGTGAGCAGTTCTTC. This translates into CAWTPRHLGSEQFF.

Turning to this clone: At one end the junction does not follow the germline gene, possibly because of a read error. The chain joins TRBV19 to TRBJ2-1; 9 bases are a match to TRBD1. CDR3 length equals 15 residues. Germline CDR1 is LNHDA and CDR2 is SQIVND (reference sequence). CDR3 DNA sequence: TGTGCCAGTAGTATTTTGGACAGGGGTAGGAATGTGCAGTTCTTC. This encodes CASSILDRGRNVQFF.

This chain links TRBV19 with TRBJ2-1; TRBD2 is a possible D gene (6 bases). There are 14 residues in the CDR3. Trimming removed 5 bases at V and 4 bases at J, with 12 bases between. Germline V lookup: CDR1 LNHDA, CDR2 SQIVND (reference sequence). This chain's CDR3 is CASSEEGRYNEQFF. CDR3 DNA: TGTGCCAGTAGTGAGGAGGGTCGTTACAATGAGCAGTTCTTC. Supplemented by reference TRBV19 and TRBJ2-1, the full variable domain reads DGGITQSPKYLFRKEGQNVTLSCEQNLNHDAMYWYRQDPGQGLRLIYYSQIVNDFQKGDIAEGYSVSREKKESFPLTVTSAQKNPTAFYLCASSEEGRYNEQFFGPGTRLTVL.